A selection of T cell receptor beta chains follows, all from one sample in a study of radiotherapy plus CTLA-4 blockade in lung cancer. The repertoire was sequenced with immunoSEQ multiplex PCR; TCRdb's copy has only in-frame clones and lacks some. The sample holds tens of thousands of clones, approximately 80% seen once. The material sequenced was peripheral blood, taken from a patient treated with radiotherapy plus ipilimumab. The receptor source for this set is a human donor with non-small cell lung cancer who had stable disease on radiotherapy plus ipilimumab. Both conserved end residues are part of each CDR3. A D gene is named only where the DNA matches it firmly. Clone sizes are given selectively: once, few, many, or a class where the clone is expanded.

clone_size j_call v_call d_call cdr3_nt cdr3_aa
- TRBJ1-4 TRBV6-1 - TGTGCCAGCAGTGAATCCTGGGGGGGTGGGGAAAAACTGTTTTTT CASSESWGGGEKLFF
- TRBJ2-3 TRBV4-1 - TGCGCCAGCAGCCAAGGTGTTGGGGGGCGTACGCAGTATTTT CASSQGVGGRTQYF
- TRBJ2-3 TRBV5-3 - TGTGCCAGAAGCTTGTTCGACAGCCAATACGATAAACATACGCAGTATTTT CARSLFDSQYDKHTQYF
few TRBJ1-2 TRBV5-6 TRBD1 TGTGCCAGCAGCTTGTATCAGGGGGCAGGGTGGAGCTATGGCTACACCTTC CASSLYQGAGWSYGYTF
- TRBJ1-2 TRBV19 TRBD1 TGTGCCAGTAGTATCGGACAGGTCGCCCGTCACTATGGCTACACCTTC CASSIGQVARHYGYTF
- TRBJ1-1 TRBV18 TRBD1 TGTGCCAGCTCACCATCAAGGGGGCTGAACACTGAAGCTTTCTTT CASSPSRGLNTEAFF
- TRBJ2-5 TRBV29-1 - TGCAGCGTTGGAAGTCAAGAGACCCAGTACTTC CSVGSQETQYF
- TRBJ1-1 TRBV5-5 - TGTGCCAGCAGCTTGGGAGTGGGGGGTCGCACTGAAGCTTTCTTT CASSLGVGGRTEAFF
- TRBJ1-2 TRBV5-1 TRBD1 TGCGCCAGCAGCAACGACAGGGTGGGCGGCTACACCTTC CASSNDRVGGYTF
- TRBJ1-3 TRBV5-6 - TGTGCCAGCAGCCTAATGGCGGGAGTGTCGGGCAAAAACACCATATATTTT CASSLMAGVSGKNTIYF
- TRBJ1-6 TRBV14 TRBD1 TGTGCCAGCAGCCGGGGACAGACCAATTCACCCCTCCACTTT CASSRGQTNSPLHF
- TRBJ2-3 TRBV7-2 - TGTGCCAGCAGCTCAAGTGGGGCAGATACGCAGTATTTT CASSSSGADTQYF
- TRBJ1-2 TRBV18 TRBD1 TGTGCCAGCTCATGGGACAGGGCAGCTAACTATGGCTACACCTTC CASSWDRAANYGYTF
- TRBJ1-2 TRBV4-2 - TGTGCCAGCAGCCAAGATGCGTATGGCTACACCTTC CASSQDAYGYTF
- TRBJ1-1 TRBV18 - TGTGCCAGCTCAACGACCTCGTCGGGGACTGAAGCTTTCTTT CASSTTSSGTEAFF
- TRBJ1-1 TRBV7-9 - TGTGCCAGCAGCTTAACAGCTACGAACACTGAAGCTTTCTTT CASSLTATNTEAFF
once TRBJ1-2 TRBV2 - TGTGCCAGCAGTGAAGCAAGGGGAGGAGGCTACACCTTC CASSEARGGGYTF
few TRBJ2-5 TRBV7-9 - TGTGCCAGCAGCTTAGGCCAGGGGGGTACTTCCGGCGAGACCCAGTACTTC CASSLGQGGTSGETQYF
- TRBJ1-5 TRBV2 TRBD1 TGTGCCAGCAGAGCCGACAGGGGATATCAGCCCCAGCATTTT CASRADRGYQPQHF
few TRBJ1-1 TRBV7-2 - TGTGCCAGCAGTCCCAGGGGCAACACTGAAGCTTTCTTT CASSPRGNTEAFF
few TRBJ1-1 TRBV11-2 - TGTGCCAGCAGGACTCAGGGCCTGAACACTGAAGCTTTCTTT CASRTQGLNTEAFF
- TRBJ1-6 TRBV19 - TGTGCCAGTAACCAGGGCGAATTCACCCTCCACTTT CASNQGEFTLHF
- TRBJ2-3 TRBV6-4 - TGTGCCAGCAGTGATAACCCAGGGTCTAGCACAGATACGCAGTATTTT CASSDNPGSSTDTQYF
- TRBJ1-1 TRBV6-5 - TGTGCCAGCAGATTCGCGGGAGGCGTTAACACTGAAGCTTTCTTT CASRFAGGVNTEAFF
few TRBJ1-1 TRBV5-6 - TGTGCCAGCAGCTTGGAAGGGGCAGGTACTGAAGCTTTCTTT CASSLEGAGTEAFF
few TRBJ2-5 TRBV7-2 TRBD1 TGTGCCAGCAGTTTGTCCCCGGGACAGCAAGAGACCCAGTACTTC CASSLSPGQQETQYF
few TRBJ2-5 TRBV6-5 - TGTGCCAGCCGAGGACATCTCCAAGAGACCCAGTACTTC CASRGHLQETQYF